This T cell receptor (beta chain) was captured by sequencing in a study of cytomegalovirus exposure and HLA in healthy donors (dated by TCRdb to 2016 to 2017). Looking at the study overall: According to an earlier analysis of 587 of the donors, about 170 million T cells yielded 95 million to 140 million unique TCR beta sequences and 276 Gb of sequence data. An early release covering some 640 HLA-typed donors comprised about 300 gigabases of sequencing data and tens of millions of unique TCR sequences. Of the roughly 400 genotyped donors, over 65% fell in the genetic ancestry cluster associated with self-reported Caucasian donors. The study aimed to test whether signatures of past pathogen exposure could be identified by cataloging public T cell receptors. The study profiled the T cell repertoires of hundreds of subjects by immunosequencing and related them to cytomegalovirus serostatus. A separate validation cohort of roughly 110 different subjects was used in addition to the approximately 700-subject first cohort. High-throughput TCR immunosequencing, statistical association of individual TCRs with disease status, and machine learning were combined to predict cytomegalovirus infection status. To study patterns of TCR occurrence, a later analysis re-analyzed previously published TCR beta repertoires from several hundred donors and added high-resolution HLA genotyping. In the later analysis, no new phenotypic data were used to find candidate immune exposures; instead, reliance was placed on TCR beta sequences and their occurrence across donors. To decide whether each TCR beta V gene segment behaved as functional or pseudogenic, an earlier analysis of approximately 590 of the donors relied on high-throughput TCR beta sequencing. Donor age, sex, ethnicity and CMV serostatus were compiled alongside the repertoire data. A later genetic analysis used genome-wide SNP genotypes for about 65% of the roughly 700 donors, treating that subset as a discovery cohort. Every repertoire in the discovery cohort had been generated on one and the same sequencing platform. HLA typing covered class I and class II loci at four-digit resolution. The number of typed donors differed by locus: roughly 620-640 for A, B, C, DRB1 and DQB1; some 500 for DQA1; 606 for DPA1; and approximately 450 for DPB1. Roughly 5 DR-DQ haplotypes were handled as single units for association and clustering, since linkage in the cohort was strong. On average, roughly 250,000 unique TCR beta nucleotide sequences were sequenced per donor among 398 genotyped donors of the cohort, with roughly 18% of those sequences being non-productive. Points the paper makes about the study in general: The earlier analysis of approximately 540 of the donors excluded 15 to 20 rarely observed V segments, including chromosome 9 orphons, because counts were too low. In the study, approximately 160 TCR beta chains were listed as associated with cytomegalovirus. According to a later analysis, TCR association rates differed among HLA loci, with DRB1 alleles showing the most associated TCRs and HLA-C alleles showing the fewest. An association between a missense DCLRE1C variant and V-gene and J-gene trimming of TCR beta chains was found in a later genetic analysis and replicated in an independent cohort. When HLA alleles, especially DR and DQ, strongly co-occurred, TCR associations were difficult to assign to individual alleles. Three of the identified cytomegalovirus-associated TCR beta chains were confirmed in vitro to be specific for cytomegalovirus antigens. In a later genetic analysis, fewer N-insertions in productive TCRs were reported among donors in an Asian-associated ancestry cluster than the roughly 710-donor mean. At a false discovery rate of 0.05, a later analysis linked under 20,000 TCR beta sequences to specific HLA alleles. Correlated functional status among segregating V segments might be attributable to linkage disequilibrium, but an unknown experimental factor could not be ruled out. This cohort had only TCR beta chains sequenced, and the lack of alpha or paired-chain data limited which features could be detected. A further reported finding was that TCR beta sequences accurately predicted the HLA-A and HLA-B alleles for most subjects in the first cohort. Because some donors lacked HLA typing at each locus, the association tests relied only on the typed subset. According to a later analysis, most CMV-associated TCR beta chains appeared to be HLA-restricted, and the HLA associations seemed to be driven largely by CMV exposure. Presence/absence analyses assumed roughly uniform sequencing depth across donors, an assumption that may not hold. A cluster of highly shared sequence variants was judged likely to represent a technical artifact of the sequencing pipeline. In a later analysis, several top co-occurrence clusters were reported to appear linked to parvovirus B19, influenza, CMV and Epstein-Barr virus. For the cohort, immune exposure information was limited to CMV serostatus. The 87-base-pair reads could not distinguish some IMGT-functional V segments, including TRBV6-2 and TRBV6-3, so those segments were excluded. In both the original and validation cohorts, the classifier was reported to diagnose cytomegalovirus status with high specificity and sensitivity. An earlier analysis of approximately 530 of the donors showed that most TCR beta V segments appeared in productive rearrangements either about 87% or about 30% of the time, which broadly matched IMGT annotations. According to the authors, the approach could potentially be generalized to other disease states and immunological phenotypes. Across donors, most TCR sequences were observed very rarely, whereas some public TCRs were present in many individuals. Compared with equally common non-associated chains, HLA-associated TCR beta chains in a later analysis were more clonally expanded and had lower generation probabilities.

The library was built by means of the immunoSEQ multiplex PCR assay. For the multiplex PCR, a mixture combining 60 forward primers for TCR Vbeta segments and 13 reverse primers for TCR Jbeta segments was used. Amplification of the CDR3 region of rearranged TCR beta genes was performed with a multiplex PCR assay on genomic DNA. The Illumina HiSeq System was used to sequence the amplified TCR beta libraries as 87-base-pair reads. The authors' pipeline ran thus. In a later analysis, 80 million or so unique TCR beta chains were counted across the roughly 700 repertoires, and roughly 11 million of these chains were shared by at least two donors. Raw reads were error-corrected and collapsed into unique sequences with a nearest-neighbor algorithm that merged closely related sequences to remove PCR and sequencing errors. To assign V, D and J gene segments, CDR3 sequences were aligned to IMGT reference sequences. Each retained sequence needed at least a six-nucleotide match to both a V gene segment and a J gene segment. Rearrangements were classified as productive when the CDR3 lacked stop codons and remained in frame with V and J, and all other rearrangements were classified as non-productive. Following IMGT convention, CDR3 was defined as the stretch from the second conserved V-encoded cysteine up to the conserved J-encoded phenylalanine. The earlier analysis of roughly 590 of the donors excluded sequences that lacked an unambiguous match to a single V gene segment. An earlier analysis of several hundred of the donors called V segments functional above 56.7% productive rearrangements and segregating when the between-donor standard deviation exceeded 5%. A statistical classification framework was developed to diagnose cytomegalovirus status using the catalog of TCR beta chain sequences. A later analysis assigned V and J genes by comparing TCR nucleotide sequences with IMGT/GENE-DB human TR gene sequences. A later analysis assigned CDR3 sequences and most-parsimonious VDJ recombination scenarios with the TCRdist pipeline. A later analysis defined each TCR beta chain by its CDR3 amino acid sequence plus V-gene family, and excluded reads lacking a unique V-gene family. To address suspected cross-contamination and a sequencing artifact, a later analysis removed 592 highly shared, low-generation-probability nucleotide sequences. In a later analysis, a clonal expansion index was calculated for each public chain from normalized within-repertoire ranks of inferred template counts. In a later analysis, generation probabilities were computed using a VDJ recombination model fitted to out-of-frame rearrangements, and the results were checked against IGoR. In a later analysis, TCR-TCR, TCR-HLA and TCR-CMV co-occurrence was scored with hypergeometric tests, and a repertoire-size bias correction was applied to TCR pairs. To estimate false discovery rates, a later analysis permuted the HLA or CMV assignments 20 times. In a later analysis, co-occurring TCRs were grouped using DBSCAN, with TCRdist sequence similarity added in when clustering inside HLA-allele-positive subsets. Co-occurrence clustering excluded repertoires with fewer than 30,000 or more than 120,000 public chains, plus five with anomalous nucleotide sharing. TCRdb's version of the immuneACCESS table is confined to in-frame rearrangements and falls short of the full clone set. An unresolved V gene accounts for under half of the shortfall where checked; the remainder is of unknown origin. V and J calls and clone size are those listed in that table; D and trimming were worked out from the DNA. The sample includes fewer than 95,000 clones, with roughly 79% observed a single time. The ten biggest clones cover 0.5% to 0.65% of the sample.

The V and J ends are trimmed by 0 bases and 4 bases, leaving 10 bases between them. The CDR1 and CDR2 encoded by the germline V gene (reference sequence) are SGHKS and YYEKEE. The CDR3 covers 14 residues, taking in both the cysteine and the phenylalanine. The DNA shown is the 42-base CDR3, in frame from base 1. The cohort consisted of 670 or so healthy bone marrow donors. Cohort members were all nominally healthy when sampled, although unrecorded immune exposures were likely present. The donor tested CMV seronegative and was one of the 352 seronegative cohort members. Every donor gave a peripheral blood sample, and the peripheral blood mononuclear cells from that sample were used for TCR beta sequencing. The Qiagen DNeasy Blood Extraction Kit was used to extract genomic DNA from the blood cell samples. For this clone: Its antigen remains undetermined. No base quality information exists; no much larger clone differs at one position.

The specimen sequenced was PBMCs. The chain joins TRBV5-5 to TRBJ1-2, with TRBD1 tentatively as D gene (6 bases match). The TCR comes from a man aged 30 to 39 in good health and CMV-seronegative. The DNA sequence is TGTGCCAGCAGCTTGGTTGGGACATTCTATGGCTACACCTTC. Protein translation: CASSLVGTFYGYTF.